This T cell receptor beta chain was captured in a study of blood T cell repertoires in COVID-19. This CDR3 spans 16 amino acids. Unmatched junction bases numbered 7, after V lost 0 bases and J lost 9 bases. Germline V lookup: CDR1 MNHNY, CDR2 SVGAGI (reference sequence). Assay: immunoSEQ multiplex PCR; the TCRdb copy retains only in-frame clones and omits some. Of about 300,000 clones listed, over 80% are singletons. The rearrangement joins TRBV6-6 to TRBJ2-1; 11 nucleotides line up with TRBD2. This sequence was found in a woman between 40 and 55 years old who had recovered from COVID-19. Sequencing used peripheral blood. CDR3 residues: CASSYSIAGGLSEQFF. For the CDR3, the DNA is TGTGCCAGCAGTTACTCGATAGCGGGGGGGCTGAGTGAGCAGTTCTTC.